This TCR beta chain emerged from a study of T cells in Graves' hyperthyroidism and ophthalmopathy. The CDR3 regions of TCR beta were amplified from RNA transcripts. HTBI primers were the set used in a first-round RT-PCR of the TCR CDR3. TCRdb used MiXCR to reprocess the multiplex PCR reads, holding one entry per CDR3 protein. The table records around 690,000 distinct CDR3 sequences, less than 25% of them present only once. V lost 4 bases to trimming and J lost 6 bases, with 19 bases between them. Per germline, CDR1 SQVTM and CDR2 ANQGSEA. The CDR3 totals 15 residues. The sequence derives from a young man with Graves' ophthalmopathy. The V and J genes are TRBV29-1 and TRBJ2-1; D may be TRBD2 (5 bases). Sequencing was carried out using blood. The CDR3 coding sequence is TGCAGCGTTGGATTGCGGCTAGCATTGGGCAATGAGCAGTTCTTC. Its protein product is CSVGLRLALGNEQFF.